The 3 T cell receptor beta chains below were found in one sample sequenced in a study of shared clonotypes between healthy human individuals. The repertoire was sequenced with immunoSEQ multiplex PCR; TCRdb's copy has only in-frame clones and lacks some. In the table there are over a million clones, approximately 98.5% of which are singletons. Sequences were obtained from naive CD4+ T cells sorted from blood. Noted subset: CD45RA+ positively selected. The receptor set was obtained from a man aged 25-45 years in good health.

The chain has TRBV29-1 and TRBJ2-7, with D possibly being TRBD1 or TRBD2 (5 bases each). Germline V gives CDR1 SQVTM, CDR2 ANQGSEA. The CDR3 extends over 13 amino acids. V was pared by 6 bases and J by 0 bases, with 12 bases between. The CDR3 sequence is CSVGTLHSYEQYF. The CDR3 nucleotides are TGCAGCGTCGGGACGCTCCACTCCTACGAGCAGTACTTC.

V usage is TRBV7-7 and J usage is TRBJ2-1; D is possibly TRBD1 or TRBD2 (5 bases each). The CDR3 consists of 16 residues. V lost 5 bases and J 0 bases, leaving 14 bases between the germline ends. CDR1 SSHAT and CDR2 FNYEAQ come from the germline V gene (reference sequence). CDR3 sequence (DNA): TGTGCCAGCAGCCGAGAGGTGGGGGACTCCTACAATGAGCAGTTCTTC. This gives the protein CASSREVGDSYNEQFF.

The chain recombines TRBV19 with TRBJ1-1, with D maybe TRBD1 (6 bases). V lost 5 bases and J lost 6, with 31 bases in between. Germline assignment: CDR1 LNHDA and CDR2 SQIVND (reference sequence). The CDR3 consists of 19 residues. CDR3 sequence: CASSPVSGAPNRAWAEAFF. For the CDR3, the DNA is TGTGCCAGTAGTCCCGTCTCGGGGGCGCCAAACAGAGCGTGGGCTGAAGCTTTCTTT.